Below are 26 T cell receptor beta chains sequenced from a single sample in a study of STAT5B mutations in CD4+ large granular lymphocyte leukemia. Measured with immunoSEQ multiplex PCR; TCRdb has only the in-frame clones, and not every one. The profile covers 30,000 to 40,000 clones, with about 82% appearing a single time and less than 1.5% taken by the ten largest. The sample was CD4+ T cells from blood buffy coats. The source is a human donor in good health.

J is TRBJ2-2 and V is TRBV11-2; D is possibly TRBD1 (5 bases). In germline, CDR1 is SGHAT, CDR2 FQNNGV. The length of the CDR3 is 17 residues. Trimming left V 1 base short and J 5 bases short, with 17 bases between. The DNA for the CDR3 is TGTGCCAGCAGCTTAGGACCGGGCCAGGGTGGTACCGGGGAGCTGTTTTTT. It translates to CASSLGPGQGGTGELFF. Complete variable domain (other parts from reference TRBV11-2 and TRBJ2-2): EAGVAQSPRYKIIEKRQSVAFWCNPISGHATLYWYQQILGQGPKLLIQFQNNGVVDDSQLPKDRFSAERLKGVDSTLKIQPAKLEDSAVYLCASSLGPGQGGTGELFFGEGSRLTVL.

The V and J genes are TRBV5-4 and TRBJ2-3; perhaps TRBD1 as D (5 bases). V shed 4 bases and J shed 2 bases, with 11 bases lying between them. The CDR3 covers 14 residues. The germline V gene encodes CDR1 SGHNT and CDR2 YYREEE (reference sequence). As DNA, the CDR3 is TGTGCCAGCAGCACCGACAGTTCCACAGATACGCAGTATTTT. Its translation is CASSTDSSTDTQYF.

The gene calls are TRBV7-2 and TRBJ1-1; D unresolved. The CDR3 runs 17 residues. Germline V lookup: CDR1 SGHTA, CDR2 FQGNSA. Trimming took 5 bases from V and 1 from J, leaving 20 bases between them. CDR3 sequence: CASSPRQLGGPNTEAFF. Here the CDR3 DNA reads TGTGCCAGCAGCCCGAGACAATTAGGTGGCCCGAACACTGAAGCTTTCTTT.

This clone has more than one count but fewer than ten. The chain employs TRBV7-9 and TRBJ1-1; a weak D match, TRBD1 (6 bases). V lost 4 bases and J 0 bases, leaving 9 bases between the germline ends. CDR1 is SEHNR and CDR2 is FQNEAQ in the germline V gene (reference sequence). The CDR3 length is 14 residues. The CDR3 spells CASSWRQVNTEAFF. The CDR3 nucleotides are TGTGCCAGCAGCTGGAGACAGGTGAACACTGAAGCTTTCTTT.

The CDR3 sequence is CASSVTISGDLGDEQFF. CDR3 nucleotides: TGTGCCAGCAGCGTTACCATTAGCGGGGACCTCGGGGATGAGCAGTTCTTC. The chain joins TRBV9 to TRBJ2-1; 8 nucleotides line up with TRBD2. V shed 2 bases, J shed 8 bases, and the junction held 15 bases outside the gene matches. CDR1 and CDR2 (germline): SGDLS, YYNGEE. This CDR3 is 17 amino acids long.

V usage is TRBV30 and J usage is TRBJ1-2, with D possibly TRBD1 on 5 matching bases. Trimming took 2 bases from V and 0 from J, leaving 13 bases between them. CDR1 is GTSNPN and CDR2 is SVGIG in the germline V gene (reference sequence). The CDR3 runs to 15 residues. DNA of the CDR3: TGTGCCTGGAGTTATTCAGGGACCGCTAACTATGGCTACACCTTC. It codes for CAWSYSGTANYGYTF.

The chain has TRBV5-1 and TRBJ2-4; tentatively, D is TRBD1 or TRBD2 (5 bases each). The CDR3 has 14 residues. Trimming shortened V by 5 bases and J by 0 bases, and 9 bases separated the two germline ends. Per the germline V gene, CDR1 is SGHRS and CDR2 is YFSETQ. The CDR3 DNA reads TGCGCCAGCAGATCCGGGACAGCCAAAAACATTCAGTACTTC. Its translation: CASRSGTAKNIQYF.

This sequence joins TRBV6-1 and TRBJ1-3; D ambiguous. V was clipped by 2 bases and J by 0 bases, with 8 bases between them. Per the germline V gene, CDR1 is MNHNS and CDR2 is SASEGT. CDR3 length: 15 amino acids. Here the CDR3 DNA reads TGTGCCAGCAGTGAAACGACCCGCTCTGGAAACACCATATATTTT. Protein: CASSETTRSGNTIYF.

The chain carries TRBV7-9 and TRBJ2-1; maybe TRBD2 (6 bases). There are 13 residues in the CDR3. In germline, CDR1 is SEHNR, CDR2 FQNEAQ (reference sequence). Trimming removed 1 base from V and 12 bases from J, with 13 bases in between. The CDR3 region is CASSLGGERGQFF. In DNA form, the CDR3 reads TGTGCCAGCAGCTTAGGGGGGGAGCGAGGGCAGTTCTTC.

The chain recombines TRBV30 with TRBJ2-1, with TRBD2 identical over 7 bases. CDR1 is GTSNPN, CDR2 SVGIG, per germline (reference sequence). CDR3 size: 15 residues. Losses at the gene ends were 0 bases for V and 6 bases for J; bases not matched to a gene: 8. Written as DNA, the CDR3 is TGTGCCTGGAGTGTAGGGTCTAGCGGAGGCAATGAGCAGTTCTTC. It translates to CAWSVGSSGGNEQFF.

The J gene is TRBJ1-2, the V gene TRBV27, with D perhaps TRBD1 (6 bases). The CDR3 length is 14 residues. CDR1 and CDR2 (germline): MNHEY, SMNVEV (reference sequence). V was cut by 4 bases and J by 2 bases, with 11 bases left in between. The CDR3 DNA sequence: TGTGCCAGCAGTTCGGGGACACAGAACTATGGCTACACCTTC. Its protein is CASSSGTQNYGYTF.

The rearrangement uses TRBV5-4 and TRBJ1-2; D remains unclear. Germline CDR1 reads SGHNT; CDR2 reads YYREEE (reference sequence). V was pared by 1 base and J by 7 bases, with 11 bases between. This CDR3 is 13 amino acids long. For the CDR3, the DNA is TGTGCCAGCAGCTTGCGCACAGTGGGTGGCTACACCTTC. Protein: CASSLRTVGGYTF.

This clone has just a few counts. This chain uses TRBV14 with TRBJ1-1; D gene unclear. V dropped 4 bases and J dropped 0 bases, with 6 bases sitting between them. Germline V CDR1 and CDR2: SGHDN, FVKESK. The CDR3 has 13 residues. The CDR3 nucleotides read TGTGCCAGCAGCCCCGAAATGAACACTGAAGCTTTCTTT. This gives the protein CASSPEMNTEAFF.

The sample holds one count of this clone. The chain is built from TRBV10-3 and TRBJ2-5; TRBD2 matches at 13 bases. Germline CDR1 ENHRY, CDR2 SYGVKD. The CDR3 covers 16 residues. Losses at the gene ends were 10 bases for V and 5 bases for J; bases not matched to a gene: 13. The CDR3 coding sequence is TGTGCCAGCACCGGGACTAGCGGGACCCCCGGCGAGACCCAGTACTTC. As protein: CASTGTSGTPGETQYF.

The chain has TRBV29-1 and TRBJ1-2, with D uncertain. Germline values: CDR1 SQVTM, CDR2 ANQGSEA. V lost 5 bases and J 7 bases, leaving 23 bases between the germline ends. This CDR3 comprises 15 residues. The CDR3 nucleotides read TGCAGCGTTAAAACAGCGGCCACCCTGGTTGGTGGCTACACCTTC. Its protein product is CSVKTAATLVGGYTF.

This sequence joins TRBV7-2 and TRBJ1-5, with no clear D. CDR1 and CDR2 from the germline V gene are SGHTA and FQGNSA. The CDR3 covers 12 residues. V was pared by 1 base and J by 5 bases, with 3 bases between. In nucleotides, the CDR3 is TGTGCCAGCAGCTTAGAGGATCAGCCCCAGCATTTT. As protein: CASSLEDQPQHF.

The V gene is TRBV6-1, the J gene TRBJ2-7, with D unresolved. The CDR3 consists of 15 residues. Deletions cut 4 bases from V and 2 bases from J, with 15 bases between. Per germline, CDR1 MNHNS and CDR2 SASEGT. In DNA form, the CDR3 reads TGTGCCAGCAGTGTTGGCCCGAGGACGGCCTACGAGCAGTACTTC. Amino acid sequence: CASSVGPRTAYEQYF.

V gene TRBV30 combines with J gene TRBJ2-1, with 9 bases lining up with TRBD2. Germline assignment: CDR1 GTSNPN and CDR2 SVGIG (reference sequence). Trimming took 7 bases from V and 8 from J; bases not matched to a gene: 12. CDR3 length: 14 residues. CDR3 coding DNA: TGTGCCTTGGATAGGCGGGGGGGCGGTGATGAGCAGTTCTTC. Protein product: CALDRRGGGDEQFF.

V and J are TRBV13 and TRBJ2-3; 7 bases align to TRBD2. Germline V gene sequence: CDR1 PRHDT, CDR2 FYEKMQ (reference sequence). This CDR3 contains 15 residues. Germline trimming cut 5 bases from V and 4 bases from J; bases unmatched to any gene: 9. The chain's CDR3 is CASSPGWAGADTQYF. CDR3 coding DNA: TGTGCCAGCAGCCCCGGGTGGGCGGGGGCAGATACGCAGTATTTT.

This sequence joins TRBV2 and TRBJ1-5; D might be TRBD1 (6 bases). The germline gives CDR1 SNHLY, CDR2 FYNNEI. The CDR3 has 13 residues. Trimming removed 9 bases at V and 4 bases at J, with 13 bases between. DNA of the CDR3: TGTGCCAGTAACAGGGATTTGAATCAGCCCCAGCATTTT. Amino acids: CASNRDLNQPQHF.

The chain uses TRBV27 and TRBJ2-3; D call uncertain. Germline CDR1 and CDR2: MNHEY and SMNVEV (reference sequence). The CDR3 is 14 amino acids. With 1 base removed from V and 2 bases from J, the gap between germline ends came to 7 bases. CDR3 sequence: CASSLWPNTDTQYF. DNA of the CDR3: TGTGCCAGCAGTTTATGGCCCAACACAGATACGCAGTATTTT.

This chain links TRBV7-9 with TRBJ1-1, with D unresolved. The CDR3 length is 13 residues. V was clipped by 1 base and J by 5 bases, with 8 bases between them. The V gene's germline CDR1 is SEHNR and CDR2 FQNEAQ (reference sequence). The CDR3 nucleotides are TGTGCCAGCAGCTTAGTGATGGAGACTGAAGCTTTCTTT. Amino acid sequence: CASSLVMETEAFF.

CDR3 residues: CASSTMGPNSYNEQFF. The CDR3 DNA reads as TGTGCCAGCAGCACGATGGGCCCGAACTCCTACAATGAGCAGTTCTTC. The J gene is TRBJ2-1, the V gene TRBV21-1; the D call in the table, TRBD1, was not verified against the DNA. TRBV21-1 is a pseudogene segment. This CDR3 comprises 16 residues.

The rearrangement uses TRBV10-3 and TRBJ2-7, with D maybe TRBD2 (6 bases). CDR1 is ENHRY, CDR2 SYGVKD, per germline. The CDR3 covers 13 residues. V lost 8 bases and J 3 bases, leaving 14 bases between the germline ends. This CDR3 reads CAIGGDVRYEQYF. The DNA of the CDR3 is TGTGCCATCGGCGGGGACGTGCGCTACGAGCAGTACTTC.

V gene TRBV30 combines with J gene TRBJ1-6; no clear D gene. Trimming shortened V by 3 bases and J by 3 bases, and 9 bases separated the two germline ends. Germline V gene sequence: CDR1 GTSNPN, CDR2 SVGIG (reference sequence). The CDR3 is 14 amino acids. In DNA, the CDR3 is TGTGCCTGGAGCAGGAGTGACTATAATTCACCCCTCCACTTT. Translated: CAWSRSDYNSPLHF.

The rearrangement links TRBV5-6 to TRBJ2-7, with D possibly TRBD1 on 6 matching bases. The CDR3 runs 15 residues. Looked up from germline, CDR1 is SGHDT and CDR2 is YYEEEE. The V end lost 4 bases, the J end lost 2 bases, and 16 bases lay between the germline ends. The CDR3, as DNA: TGTGCCAGCAGCCGCGACAGGACGACCACCTACGAGCAGTACTTC. It translates to CASSRDRTTTYEQYF.